The 22 T cell receptor beta chains given below trace back to one sample, sequenced in a study of regulatory T cells in long-lasting Graves disease. Combining iRepertoire HTBI primers with Arm-PCR of CDR3 regions, the authors built TCR beta libraries. TCRdb processed the multiplex PCR reads anew with MiXCR; each CDR3 protein has one entry. The sample has a few hundred thousand distinct CDR3 sequences, 16% seen once. The time point was: newly diagnosed GD, antithyroid drugs for less than 3 months. The TCR library was prepared using RNA isolated from PBMCs. A further study also used this sample, focusing on T cells in Graves' hyperthyroidism and ophthalmopathy.

Source: peripheral blood mononuclear cells (PBMCs), taken at new diagnosis, from a patient treated with antithyroid drugs. The source is a man in his forties with Graves disease.

At least ten counts were recorded for this clonotype. The chain carries TRBV30 and TRBJ2-5; TRBD1 agrees at 12 bases. This CDR3 has 15 residues. V lost 5 bases and J lost 3; bases outside the gene matches: 7. Germline values: CDR1 GTSNPN, CDR2 SVGIG (reference sequence). CDR3 region: CAWGEGTGGEETQYF. In nucleotides, the CDR3 is TGTGCCTGGGGAGAAGGGACAGGGGGCGAAGAGACCCAGTACTTC. The variable domain in full, with the rest retrieved from reference TRBV30 and TRBJ2-5, is SQTIHQWPATLVQPVGSPLSLECTVEGTSNPNLYWYRQAAGRGLQLLFYSVGIGQISSEVPQNLSASRPQDRQFILSSKKLLLSDSGFYLCAWGEGTGGEETQYFGPGTRLLVL.

CDR3 nucleotides: TGTGCCAGCAGCACGTCACAGGGGGCGCTACATGGCTACACCTTC. Amino acid sequence: CASSTSQGALHGYTF. V gene TRBV11-1 combines with J gene TRBJ1-2, with TRBD1 matching 9 bases. CDR3 length equals 15 residues. In germline, CDR1 is SGHAT, CDR2 FQDESV (reference sequence). The ends lost 5 bases at V and 6 bases at J; junction bases unmatched: 10.

There are a few counts of this clonotype. V and J are TRBV9 and TRBJ2-1, with 10 bases aligning to TRBD1. Germline V gene lookup returns CDR1 SGDLS and CDR2 YYNGEE. The CDR3 spans 15 residues. V was pared by 3 bases and J by 7 bases, with 7 bases of the junction left unmatched. The CDR3 protein is CASSGRDRGWNEQFF. CDR3 nucleotides: TGTGCCAGCAGCGGCCGGGACAGGGGATGGAATGAGCAGTTCTTC.

This clonotype was picked up many times. The chain has TRBV2 and TRBJ2-7; possible D gene TRBD1, 6 bases. The V and J ends lost 7 bases and 0 bases respectively, with 13 bases between them. In germline, CDR1 is SNHLY, CDR2 FYNNEI. This CDR3 has 14 amino acids. Here the CDR3 reads CASILTGSSYEQYF. The CDR3 nucleotides are TGTGCCAGCATCTTGACAGGTAGCTCCTACGAGCAGTACTTC.

This clonotype was counted ten times or more. The chain employs TRBV28 and TRBJ2-5; D is perhaps TRBD1 or TRBD2 (5 bases each). The CDR3 sequence is 14 residues long. The germline V gene encodes CDR1 MDHEN and CDR2 SYDVKM. V was pared by 8 bases and J by 6 bases, with 19 bases between. DNA for the CDR3: TGTGCCAGCGGCGCCCCGGGGCCGTTGAAGACCCAGTACTTC. The encoded protein is CASGAPGPLKTQYF. Variable domain in full (rest from reference TRBV28 and TRBJ2-5): DVKVTQSSRYLVKRTGEKVFLECVQDMDHENMFWYRQDPGLGLRLIYFSYDVKMKEKGDIPEGYSVSREKKERFSLILESASTNQTSMYLCASGAPGPLKTQYFGPGTRLLVL.

Comment on this clonotype: Just one base apart from a much larger clone, this may be a read error. This rearrangement joins TRBV7-9 to TRBJ1-1; 7 nucleotides agree with TRBD1. The CDR3 sequence is 15 residues long. V gave up 5 bases and J gave up 4 bases; unmatched junction bases: 10. Germline V lookup: CDR1 SEHNR, CDR2 FQNEAQ (reference sequence). CDR3 DNA: TGTGCCAGCAGCCCCCTCCCCAGGGGGAGCACTGAAGCTTTCTTT. Its translation is CASSPLPRGSTEAFF.

This clonotype was detected many times. This chain uses TRBV5-5 with TRBJ1-4, with a weak D call TRBD1 (5 bases). The germline gives CDR1 SGHKS, CDR2 YYEKEE (reference sequence). With 4 bases removed from V and 5 bases from J, the gap between germline ends came to 18 bases. The CDR3 covers 16 residues. CDR3 sequence: CASSVNPVGENEKLFF. The CDR3 region has the DNA TGTGCCAGCAGCGTAAACCCAGTGGGGGAAAATGAAAAACTGTTTTTT.

The rearrangement joins TRBV7-3 to TRBJ2-1, with 13 bases matching TRBD2. Trimming at V came to 6 bases and at J to 6 bases, leaving 5 bases not matched to a gene. Per the germline V gene, CDR1 is SGHTA and CDR2 is FQGTGA. This CDR3 region has 15 residues. The CDR3 sequence is CASSLGTSGVNEQFF. The CDR3 DNA sequence: TGTGCCAGCAGTCTCGGGACTAGCGGGGTCAATGAGCAGTTCTTC.

This clonotype was counted ten times or more. V usage is TRBV28 and J usage is TRBJ2-7; TRBD1 aligns across 7 bases. The CDR3 has 14 residues. Germline CDR1 and CDR2: MDHEN and SYDVKM. V lost 6 bases and J lost 4; bases outside the gene matches: 9. CDR3 sequence: CASSRGQVLYEQYF. The CDR3 bases are TGTGCCAGCAGCCGCGGACAGGTTTTATACGAGCAGTACTTC.

This clonotype has a handful of counts. The V and J genes are TRBV29-1 and TRBJ2-3; TRBD2 aligns across 12 bases. The CDR3 consists of 15 residues. CDR1 SQVTM and CDR2 ANQGSEA come from the germline V gene. The ends lost 7 bases at V and 2 bases at J; junction bases unmatched: 7. The CDR3 region is CSASLAGGSTDTQYF. The DNA for the CDR3 is TGCAGCGCTTCACTAGCGGGGGGCTCCACAGATACGCAGTATTTT.

The chain joins TRBV11-2 to TRBJ2-7; a weak D match, TRBD2 (6 bases). The CDR3 loop spans 14 amino acids. Deletions cut 3 bases from V and 6 bases from J, with 15 bases between. Germline V gene data show CDR1 as SGHAT and CDR2 as FQNNGV. DNA of the CDR3: TGTGCCAGCAGCTTGGGGGGACTGGGGGGCGAGCAGTACTTC. Translating it yields CASSLGGLGGEQYF.

The table lists this clonotype with a few counts. DNA of the CDR3: TGCGCCAGCCAGGGACAGGGGTTCACCGGGGAGCTGTTTTTT. Its translation: CASQGQGFTGELFF. The rearrangement links TRBV5-1 to TRBJ2-2; TRBD1 matches 10 bases. Trimming removed 7 bases from V and 4 bases from J; junction bases left unmatched: 4. Per germline, CDR1 SGHRS and CDR2 YFSETQ. The CDR3 length is 14 residues. Filled out from reference TRBV5-1 and TRBJ2-2, the complete variable domain reads KAGVTQTPRYLIKTRGQQVTLSCSPISGHRSVSWYQQTPGQGLQFLFEYFSETQRNKGNFPGRFSGRQFSNSRSEMNVSTLELGDSALYLCASQGQGFTGELFFGEGSRLTVL.

This rearrangement joins TRBV28 to TRBJ1-2; a possible D gene is TRBD1 (5 bases). The germline gives CDR1 MDHEN, CDR2 SYDVKM. CDR3 length equals 15 residues. Trimming removed 6 bases from V and 5 bases from J, with 19 bases in between. CDR3 in amino acids: CASSHAGDSDYGYTF. The CDR3 DNA sequence: TGTGCCAGCAGCCATGCGGGCGACAGCGATTATGGCTACACCTTC.

This clonotype was recorded many times. V usage is TRBV5-1 and J usage is TRBJ1-2; unclear D gene. Looked up from germline, CDR1 is SGHRS and CDR2 is YFSETQ. With 7 bases removed from V and 4 bases from J, the gap between germline ends came to 11 bases. This CDR3 has 12 residues. Written as DNA, the CDR3 is TGCGCCAGCCGAGGGCAAAGCTATGGCTACACCTTC. Residues: CASRGQSYGYTF. The whole variable domain, filled in from reference TRBV5-1 and TRBJ1-2, reads KAGVTQTPRYLIKTRGQQVTLSCSPISGHRSVSWYQQTPGQGLQFLFEYFSETQRNKGNFPGRFSGRQFSNSRSEMNVSTLELGDSALYLCASRGQSYGYTFGSGTRLTVV.

This clonotype has a count of ten or more. The chain is built from TRBV5-1 and TRBJ1-1, with a possible D match to TRBD1 (6 bases). The germline V gene has CDR1 SGHRS and CDR2 YFSETQ. The CDR3 sequence is 13 residues long. Trimming left V 1 base short and J 4 bases short, with 8 bases between. The DNA of the CDR3 is TGCGCCAGCAGCTTGCAAGGGGGCACTGAAGCTTTCTTT. Translated, it gives CASSLQGGTEAFF.

This clonotype showed up just a few times. V and J are TRBV11-2 and TRBJ2-5; TRBD1 agrees at 10 bases. This CDR3 has 16 amino acids. J lost 4 bases, V lost 2 bases, and 7 bases had no gene match. Germline V gene data show CDR1 as SGHAT and CDR2 as FQNNGV. In DNA form, the CDR3 reads TGTGCCAGCAGCTTAATCGGGACAGGGGCGCTAGAGACCCAGTACTTC. This gives the protein CASSLIGTGALETQYF.

For this clonotype: A clone one base away is much larger, so this may be a read error. This is likely a read error, given that the CDR3 carries no conserved phenylalanine or tryptophan at its end. The chain couples TRBV27 to TRBJ2-1; D possibly uses TRBD1 or TRBD2 (5 bases each). CDR3 size: 14 residues. The V gene's germline CDR1 is MNHEY and CDR2 SMNVEV (reference sequence). CDR3 protein: CASTRRDPNNEQFS. The CDR3 DNA is TGTGCCAGCACCCGCCGGGACCCCAACAATGAACAGTTCTCC.

This clonotype was counted at least ten times. This chain connects TRBV7-8 to TRBJ2-3; weak D call: TRBD1 (5 bases). CDR3 length equals 16 residues. With 5 bases removed from V and 8 bases from J, the gap between germline ends came to 23 bases. CDR1 and CDR2 from the germline V gene are SGHVS and FQNEAQ. The CDR3 sequence: CASSADSPSRLATQYF. The CDR3 coding sequence is TGTGCCAGCAGCGCAGACAGTCCTAGTAGACTTGCTACGCAGTATTTT.

This clonotype has at least ten counts. The genes are TRBV9 and TRBJ2-7, with TRBD2 matching 9 bases. V lost 4 bases, J lost 2 bases, and 7 bases stayed unmatched. Germline CDR1 SGDLS, CDR2 YYNGEE. CDR3 length: 15 amino acids. This chain's CDR3 is CASSPGGGATYEQYF. CDR3 nucleotide sequence: TGTGCCAGCAGCCCCGGCGGGGGGGCAACCTACGAGCAGTACTTC. Full variable domain (outside the CDR3, taken from reference TRBV9 and TRBJ2-7): DSGVTQTPKHLITATGQRVTLRCSPRSGDLSVYWYQQSLDQGLQFLIQYYNGEERAKGNILERFSAQQFPDLHSELNLSSLELGDSALYFCASSPGGGATYEQYFGPGTRLTVT.

This clonotype was recorded at least ten times. The rearrangement joins TRBV20-1 to TRBJ2-2; TRBD1 agrees at 7 bases. The V gene end was trimmed by 6 bases and the J gene end by 3 bases; junction bases not matched to a gene: 7. The CDR3 extends over 14 amino acids. The germline gives CDR1 DFQATT, CDR2 SNEGSKA (reference sequence). CDR3 coding DNA: TGCAGTGCCAAGGGGGCAGTGGACACCGGGGAGCTGTTTTTT. Encoded protein: CSAKGAVDTGELFF.

This clonotype was observed many times. The J gene is TRBJ2-7, the V gene TRBV27; TRBD2 matches at 13 bases. After removal of 3 bases from V and 7 bases from J, the junction contained 18 bases not matched to a gene. Germline V gene data show CDR1 as MNHEY and CDR2 as SMNVEV (reference sequence). CDR3 length equals 19 residues. CDR3 nucleotides: TGTGCCAGCAGTTTGCTCACAACTCCTACTAGCGGGGGGGCGAGTGAGCAGTACTTC. Residues: CASSLLTTPTSGGASEQYF.

This clonotype came up a few times. The chain recombines TRBV20-1 with TRBJ2-7; 9 nucleotides agree with TRBD1. Germline CDR1 reads DFQATT; CDR2 reads SNEGSKA (reference sequence). The ends lost 6 bases at V and 2 bases at J; junction bases unmatched: 11. The CDR3 contains 15 residues. The CDR3 DNA reads as TGCAGTGCCAAGTACCGGGACAGGGTGACCTACGAGCAGTACTTC. Amino acid sequence: CSAKYRDRVTYEQYF.